This TCR beta chain was captured in a study of metastatic and nonmetastatic thyroid tumors. The wider study: Where malignant and benign thyroid patients were concerned, repertoires were compared across blood and tumor or nodule tissue.

This clone was picked up many times. Antigen unknown. Every patient was untreated before thyroid surgery. MiXCR re-clonotyped the PCR reads for TCRdb. Among tens of thousands of clones listed, less than 25% were seen once. Notes on the study in general: The reported finding was significantly higher TCR beta diversity in malignant thyroid tumors relative to benign nodules, in blood and tumor.

Sequenced material: blood. This clonotype was obtained from a female donor with papillary thyroid cancer or a benign thyroid nodule (not recorded which). Some clones in this sample may be carry-over from other donors' samples.

CDR3 DNA sequence: TGCAGTGCTAGGAAGGGCACCGAGCAGTTCTTC. Protein product: CSARKGTEQFF. The chain uses TRBV20-1 and TRBJ2-1, with D unresolved. V shed 3 bases and J shed 10 bases, with 10 bases lying between them. CDR1 and CDR2 from the germline V gene are DFQATT and SNEGSKA (reference sequence). The CDR3 loop spans 11 amino acids.